Described below is a single T cell receptor (beta chain) sequence and its context. The CDR3 runs to 14 residues. Trimming cost V 2 bases and J 7 bases; bases outside gene matches: 7. Germline CDR1 reads MDHEN; CDR2 reads SYDVKM. This sample stems from a study of PD-L1 blockade in urothelial cancer. Sequencing used immunoSEQ multiplex PCR; TCRdb keeps in-frame clones, though not all of them. The table records some 35,000 clones, about a third of them present only once. This sequence joins TRBV28 and TRBJ2-7; 8 bases agree with TRBD1. Source: tumor tissue, taken before atezolizumab (anti-PD-L1) treatment. The TCR originated in a man aged 55 to 70 with urothelial cancer. The CDR3: CASSLPGQGREQYF. DNA of the CDR3: TGTGCCAGCAGTTTACCCGGACAGGGACGAGAGCAGTACTTC.